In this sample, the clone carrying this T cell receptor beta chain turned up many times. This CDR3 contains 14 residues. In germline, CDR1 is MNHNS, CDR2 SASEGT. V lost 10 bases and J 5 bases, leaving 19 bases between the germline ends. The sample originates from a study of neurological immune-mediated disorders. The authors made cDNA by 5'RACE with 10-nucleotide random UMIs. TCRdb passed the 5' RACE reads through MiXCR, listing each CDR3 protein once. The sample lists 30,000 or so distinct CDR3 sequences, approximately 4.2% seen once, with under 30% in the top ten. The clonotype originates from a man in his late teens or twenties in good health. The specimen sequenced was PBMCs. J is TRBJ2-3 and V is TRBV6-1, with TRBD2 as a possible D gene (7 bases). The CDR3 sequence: CANKTGGPGDTQYF. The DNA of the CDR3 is TGTGCCAACAAGACGGGGGGCCCGGGAGATACGCAGTATTTT.